These T cell receptor beta chains were read from a single sample in a study of metastatic and nonmetastatic thyroid tumors. MiXCR reprocessed the PCR reads for TCRdb. The profile covers tens of thousands of clones, with 25% to 30% appearing a single time and approximately 11% taken by the ten largest. The material sequenced was blood. The receptors come from a male donor with papillary thyroid cancer or a benign thyroid nodule (not recorded which). Some clones in this sample may be carry-over from other donors' samples. Both conserved end residues are part of each CDR3. Fields, in order: clone size, J gene, D gene, V gene, CDR3 protein, CDR3 DNA. A D gene is named only where the DNA matches it firmly. Part of the rows lack a size; the others show once, few, many or a class for expanded clones.

>.|TRBJ1-1|.|TRBV24-1
CATKRNTEAFF
TGTGCCACCAAGAGGAACACTGAAGCTTTCTTT
>many|TRBJ2-2|.|TRBV27
CASSLSLYGYTGELFF
TGTGCCAGCAGTTTAAGCCTCTACGGTTACACCGGGGAGCTGTTTTTT
>once|TRBJ2-7|.|TRBV4-3
CASSSSVGSYEQYF
TGCGCCAGCAGCTCTAGTGTTGGATCCTACGAGCAGTACTTC
>.|TRBJ2-1|TRBD2|TRBV7-3
CASRVSGRASEQFF
TGTGCCAGCAGGGTAAGCGGGAGGGCCAGTGAGCAGTTCTTC
>many|TRBJ1-2|.|TRBV3-1
CASSFFGGYGYTF
TGTGCCAGCAGTTTTTTTGGGGGATATGGCTACACCTTC
>.|TRBJ2-2|TRBD1|TRBV27
CASSRTGGTGELFF
TGTGCCAGCAGCCGGACAGGGGGCACCGGGGAGCTGTTTTTT
>.|TRBJ2-7|TRBD2|TRBV6-1
CASRRLAGSYDQYF
TGTGCCAGCAGGAGACTAGCGGGCTCCTACGATCAGTACTTC
>few|TRBJ1-5|.|TRBV27
CASSAWRNQPQHF
TGTGCCAGCAGCGCGTGGAGAAATCAGCCCCAGCATTTT
>.|TRBJ1-4|.|TRBV6-1
CASRSGVTNEKLFF
TGTGCCAGTCGGTCGGGCGTAACTAATGAAAAACTGTTTTTT
>medium-sized|TRBJ2-7|.|TRBV20-1
CSARGSRDASYEQYF
TGCAGTGCTAGAGGGTCGCGGGACGCATCCTACGAGCAGTACTTC
>.|TRBJ1-3|.|TRBV6-1
CASSPGHPGNTIYF
TGTGCCAGCAGCCCGGGACACCCAGGAAACACCATATATTTT
>once|TRBJ2-7|TRBD2|TRBV20-1
CSAWGTSGGDSYEQYF
TGCAGTGCTTGGGGGACTAGCGGAGGGGACTCCTACGAGCAGTACTTC
>once|TRBJ2-7|.|TRBV3-1
CASRRRHGSYEQYF
TGTGCCAGCAGAAGGCGACATGGTTCCTACGAGCAGTACTTC
>few|TRBJ2-7|.|TRBV19
CASIPGQGNGEQYF
TGTGCCAGTATTCCCGGGCAGGGGAATGGGGAGCAGTACTTC
>few|TRBJ2-5|TRBD2|TRBV15
CATSFGLVGTQETQYF
TGTGCCACCAGCTTTGGACTAGTGGGCACCCAAGAGACCCAGTACTTC
>few|TRBJ1-3|TRBD1|TRBV6-1
CASSIDRVGDTIYF
TGTGCCAGCAGTATCGACAGGGTCGGAGACACCATATATTTT
>few|TRBJ2-1|TRBD2|TRBV19
CASSIGLAGSSSYNEQFF
TGTGCCAGTAGTATAGGACTAGCGGGGTCAAGCTCCTACAATGAGCAGTTCTTC
>medium-sized|TRBJ2-1|TRBD2|TRBV11-3
CASSPPGGSWNEQFF
TGTGCCAGCAGCCCGCCCGGGGGGAGTTGGAATGAGCAGTTCTTC
>many|TRBJ2-5|TRBD1|TRBV27
CASSLTGTGLETQYF
TGTGCCAGCAGCCTTACCGGGACAGGGTTGGAGACCCAGTACTTC
>.|TRBJ2-7|TRBD2|TRBV6-1
CASGSLAGGHDEQYF
TGTGCCAGCGGGAGCTTAGCGGGAGGGCACGACGAGCAGTACTTC
>.|TRBJ1-2|.|TRBV28
CASSLAGGSNYGYTF
TGTGCCAGCAGTTTAGCGGGGGGCTCTAACTATGGCTACACCTTC
>few|TRBJ2-3|TRBD2|TRBV11-1
CASSLGLALSTDTQYF
TGTGCCAGCAGCCTAGGACTAGCGCTTTCAACAGATACGCAGTATTTT
>many|TRBJ2-3|TRBD2|TRBV29-1
CSVFYGTSDVRPDTQYF
TGCAGCGTTTTTTACGGGACTAGCGACGTACGGCCAGATACGCAGTATTTT
>.|TRBJ2-2|.|TRBV5-1
CASSRDLQGGTGELFF
TGCGCCAGCAGCCGGGATTTACAGGGAGGGACCGGGGAGCTGTTTTTT
>.|TRBJ2-5|TRBD2|TRBV18
CASSSRTSHSETQYF
TGTGCCAGCTCATCGCGGACTAGCCACTCGGAGACCCAGTACTTC